This T cell receptor (beta chain) was recorded in a study of blood T cell repertoires in COVID-19. Study-level background: Samples representing acute and convalescent COVID-19 were sourced from the United States, Italy and Spain. The analysed material was cDNA or gDNA that came from T cells, B-cell-depleted T cells, or PBMCs.

During active infection, Seattle patients enrolled and were then monitored through disease. Per the study methods: Amplification from reference gene primers served as the basis for estimated nucleated cell counts. The table came from immunoSEQ multiplex PCR; TCRdb's copy has only in-frame clones and leaves some out. The V and J calls and clone size come from that table; D and trimming were worked out from the DNA. This table has approximately 120,000 clones, roughly four fifths appearing once. This CDR3 contains 14 residues. The germline V gene encodes CDR1 LNHDA and CDR2 SQIVND (reference sequence). Losses at the gene ends were 7 bases for V and 2 bases for J; bases not matched to a gene: 3. This clone was observed once.

This TCR was sampled from a man aged 30-40 years with COVID-19, enrolled during active disease. The source material was peripheral blood. The gene calls are TRBV19 and TRBJ1-4, with 8 bases matching TRBD1. DNA of the CDR3: TGTGCCAGTAACCCAGGGGGCACTAATGAAAAACTGTTTTTT. This sequence encodes CASNPGGTNEKLFF.